This T cell receptor (beta chain) was documented in a study of cytomegalovirus exposure and HLA in healthy donors. Per germline, CDR1 WNHNN and CDR2 SYGVQD (reference sequence). With V trimmed by 3 bases and J by 7 bases, 12 bases remained unmatched. This CDR3 comprises 15 residues. PCR amplification relied on 60 Vbeta primers (plus 13 Jbeta primers). Data came from immunoSEQ multiplex PCR; TCRdb stores just in-frame clones and leaves some out. The table has roughly 180,000 clones, approximately 80% seen once; the top ten hold approximately 4.1%. The sample taken for sequencing was PBMCs. The chain combines TRBV10-1 with TRBJ2-7; 7 nucleotides match TRBD2. The TCR originated in a woman in her forties or fifties in good health and CMV-seropositive. The CDR3 sequence: CASSDSPRGVKEQYF. The CDR3, as DNA: TGCGCCAGCAGTGATTCCCCACGGGGGGTTAAGGAGCAGTACTTC.